Below, 27 T cell receptor beta chains from the same sample are listed, as sequenced in a study of cytotoxic CD8 clonotypes in ibrutinib-treated CLL. Some clones are missing from TCRdb's copy, which holds only in-frame ones; the method was immunoSEQ multiplex PCR. The table has under 300,000 clones, 70% seen once. Sequencing was performed on PBMCs, taken after 24 months of ibrutinib treatment. Every receptor here comes from a human donor with chronic lymphocytic leukemia.

This clone was seen a handful of times. The J gene is TRBJ1-2, the V gene TRBV19; D possibly corresponds to TRBD1 (5 bases). The CDR3 extends over 13 amino acids. Germline CDR1 and CDR2: LNHDA and SQIVND (reference sequence). The ends were cut back, 9 bases at V and 7 bases at J, with 18 bases in the middle. Here the CDR3 reads CASHRGRESGYTF. In DNA form, the CDR3 reads TGTGCCAGCCACCGGGGCAGAGAGAGTGGCTACACCTTC.

In nucleotides, the CDR3 is TGTGCCAGCAGCTTAAGCCCGACGGTGGGCACCGGGGAGCTGTTTTTT. Amino acids: CASSLSPTVGTGELFF. The V gene is TRBV7-3, the J gene TRBJ2-2; D unresolved. Trimming removed 1 base at V and 4 bases at J, with 13 bases between. The CDR3 covers 16 residues. Germline-derived CDR1 and CDR2 are SGHTA and FQGTGA.

V gene TRBV19 combines with J gene TRBJ2-7; perhaps TRBD2 as D (6 bases). Looked up from germline, CDR1 is LNHDA and CDR2 is SQIVND (reference sequence). V was pared by 5 bases and J by 3 bases, with 11 bases between. CDR3 length: 13 amino acids. The DNA for the CDR3 is TGTGCCAGTAGTGGGCAGGGACTCTACGAGCAGTACTTC. It specifies CASSGQGLYEQYF.

The chain employs TRBV5-1 and TRBJ2-3, with TRBD2 identical over 9 bases. There are 17 residues in the CDR3. The ends lost 3 bases at V and 4 bases at J; junction bases unmatched: 12. CDR1 is SGHRS and CDR2 is YFSETQ in the germline V gene. The CDR3 region is CASSSLAAGGGADTQYF. The CDR3 DNA reads as TGCGCCAGCAGCTCCCTAGCTGCGGGAGGGGGGGCAGATACGCAGTATTTT.

The genes are TRBV6-5 and TRBJ2-7; a possible D gene is TRBD1 (5 bases). CDR3 size: 13 residues. Trimming removed 6 bases at V and 3 bases at J, with 12 bases between. Germline CDR1 is MNHEY and CDR2 is SVGAGI. The chain's CDR3 is CASRSGMRYEQYF. The CDR3 region has the DNA TGTGCCAGCAGATCAGGGATGCGCTACGAGCAGTACTTC.

V usage is TRBV9 and J usage is TRBJ2-3; 7 bases agree with TRBD2. Germline values: CDR1 SGDLS, CDR2 YYNGEE. This CDR3 contains 15 residues. With 7 bases clipped from V and 5 bases from J, the junction kept 13 bases outside the gene matches. CDR3 loop: CASSERGETVDTQYF. CDR3 in DNA: TGTGCCAGCTCCGAACGGGGGGAGACGGTAGATACGCAGTATTTT. Looking up the rest from reference TRBV9 and TRBJ2-3 gives the full variable domain: DSGVTQTPKHLITATGQRVTLRCSPRSGDLSVYWYQQSLDQGLQFLIQYYNGEERAKGNILERFSAQQFPDLHSELNLSSLELGDSALYFCASSERGETVDTQYFGPGTRLTVL.

The chain has TRBV7-2 and TRBJ1-5; TRBD1 matches at 8 bases. Germline CDR1 and CDR2: SGHTA and FQGNSA. The ends lost 5 bases at V and 7 bases at J; junction bases unmatched: 4. The CDR3 is 13 amino acids. The CDR3 loop is CASSTQGAQPQHF. CDR3 nucleotides: TGTGCCAGCAGCACCCAGGGGGCCCAGCCCCAGCATTTT.

CDR3 DNA: TGTGCCAGCAGCTTGGAGGCCGGGTTAACCTACGAGCAGTACTTC. Its translation: CASSLEAGLTYEQYF. The chain is built from TRBV5-5 and TRBJ2-7; the D is unclear. CDR3 length: 15 residues. Between the trimmed V and J ends, which lost 0 bases and 2 bases, there was a span of 12 bases. Germline assignment: CDR1 SGHKS and CDR2 YYEKEE (reference sequence).

The chain employs TRBV28 and TRBJ1-1; no firm D call. V was trimmed by 4 bases and J by 3 bases, leaving 9 bases between them. CDR1 MDHEN and CDR2 SYDVKM come from the germline V gene. This CDR3 has 13 amino acids. The CDR3 here is CASSYPRDTEAFF. The CDR3 DNA follows: TGTGCCAGCAGTTACCCCCGGGACACTGAAGCTTTCTTT.

A single count supports this clone. The rearrangement links TRBV19 to TRBJ1-1; D uncertain. The CDR3 extends over 13 amino acids. CDR1 and CDR2 from the germline V gene are LNHDA and SQIVND (reference sequence). V was pared by 1 base and J by 4 bases, with 7 bases between. The CDR3 region has the DNA TGTGCCAGTAGTATAGGAGTGTTCACTGAAGCTTTCTTT. Amino acid sequence: CASSIGVFTEAFF.

The V gene is TRBV28, the J gene TRBJ1-2, with no clear D. Trimming took 7 bases from V and 4 from J, leaving 10 bases between them. Germline V gene sequence: CDR1 MDHEN, CDR2 SYDVKM. The CDR3 totals 12 residues. In DNA form, the CDR3 reads TGTGCCAGCACCCGGTTGGGCTATGGCTACACCTTC. Amino acid sequence: CASTRLGYGYTF.

The chain uses TRBV20-1 and TRBJ2-1; no firm D call. V lost 3 bases to trimming and J lost 9 bases, with 9 bases between them. The length of the CDR3 is 11 residues. Germline assignment: CDR1 DFQATT and CDR2 SNEGSKA (reference sequence). The CDR3, as DNA: TGCAGTGCTAGTCTGGAGATTGAGCAGTTCTTC. Translating it yields CSASLEIEQFF.

The chain uses TRBV7-3 and TRBJ2-2; no definite D call. V lost 5 bases and J 1 base, leaving 8 bases between the germline ends. The CDR3 has 14 residues. Per the germline V gene, CDR1 is SGHTA and CDR2 is FQGTGA. Here the CDR3 DNA reads TGTGCCAGCAGCCCCTCGGTGAACACCGGGGAGCTGTTTTTT. Protein sequence: CASSPSVNTGELFF.

The rearrangement joins TRBV7-8 to TRBJ2-5, with 7 bases that match TRBD2. J was trimmed by 5 bases and V by 1 base; bases with no gene match: 4. Germline V gives CDR1 SGHVS, CDR2 FQNEAQ. This CDR3 comprises 14 residues. Here the CDR3 reads CASSLVAGPETQYF. CDR3 bases: TGTGCCAGCAGCTTAGTAGCGGGTCCGGAGACCCAGTACTTC. Full variable domain (missing parts from reference TRBV7-8 and TRBJ2-5): GAGVSQSPRYKVAKRGQDVALRCDPISGHVSLFWYQQALGQGPEFLTYFQNEAQLDKSGLPSDRFFAERPEGSVSTLKIQRTQQEDSAVYLCASSLVAGPETQYFGPGTRLLVL.

V is TRBV7-2 and J is TRBJ2-7; TRBD2 is a possible D gene (7 bases). The CDR3 extends over 16 amino acids. Trimming pared 7 bases from V and 7 bases from J, leaving 26 bases between. Germline V CDR1 and CDR2: SGHTA, FQGNSA. CDR3 coding DNA: TGTGCCAGCACCCTGAGGCAGGGGAGGGTAGTTTGGGAGCAGTACTTC. Translating it yields CASTLRQGRVVWEQYF.

The rearrangement links TRBV27 to TRBJ1-5; D is undetermined. V was cut by 5 bases and J by 4 bases, with 21 bases left in between. CDR1 and CDR2 from the germline V gene are MNHEY and SMNVEV (reference sequence). The CDR3 is 17 amino acids. The CDR3 loop is CASSRFFVTMGNQPQHF. For the CDR3, the DNA is TGTGCCAGCAGTAGGTTCTTCGTGACAATGGGAAATCAGCCCCAGCATTTT.

The chain uses TRBV29-1 and TRBJ2-7, with TRBD2 as a possible D gene (6 bases). The CDR3 runs 13 residues. From germline, CDR1 is SQVTM and CDR2 ANQGSEA. V lost 4 bases and J 3 bases, leaving 13 bases between the germline ends. The CDR3 DNA follows: TGCAGCGTTGGGGCCGGGGGAAACTACGAGCAGTACTTC. Encoded protein: CSVGAGGNYEQYF.

V is TRBV27 and J is TRBJ1-5, with D possibly TRBD1 on 5 matching bases. Germline CDR1 MNHEY, CDR2 SMNVEV (reference sequence). The ends were cut back, 0 bases at V and 2 bases at J, with 8 bases in the middle. This CDR3 spans 15 amino acids. CDR3 sequence (DNA): TGTGCCAGCAGTTTATCCTCGGGACGCAATCAGCCCCAGCATTTT. As protein: CASSLSSGRNQPQHF.

The V gene is TRBV4-2, the J gene TRBJ2-3; TRBD1 matches at 7 bases. The CDR3 consists of 16 residues. Per the germline V gene, CDR1 is LGHNA and CDR2 is YNFKEQ. The V and J ends lost 3 bases and 0 bases, in that order; junction bases with no gene match: 6. CDR3 coding DNA: TGTGCCAGCAGCCATACAGGGGAGACTAGCACAGATACGCAGTATTTT. This encodes CASSHTGETSTDTQYF.

The chain combines TRBV7-2 with TRBJ2-6, with 9 bases fitting TRBD1. V gave up 4 bases and J gave up 4 bases; unmatched junction bases: 14. The CDR3 has 19 amino acids. Per the germline V gene, CDR1 is SGHTA and CDR2 is FQGNSA. The CDR3 protein is CASSSRPGQGWMGANVLTF. As DNA, the CDR3 is TGTGCCAGCAGCTCTAGGCCGGGACAGGGATGGATGGGGGCCAACGTCCTGACTTTC.

The J gene is TRBJ1-1, the V gene TRBV9; D possibly corresponds to TRBD1 (5 bases). V was shortened by 0 bases and J by 5 bases, with 5 bases between the two germline ends. The CDR3 runs 12 residues. Germline V lookup: CDR1 SGDLS, CDR2 YYNGEE. Written as DNA, the CDR3 is TGTGCCAGCAGCGTAGGGGGGACTGAAGCTTTCTTT. It yields the protein CASSVGGTEAFF.

This chain connects TRBV10-3 to TRBJ2-5; 7 bases align to TRBD1. Germline CDR1 reads ENHRY; CDR2 reads SYGVKD. This CDR3 has 14 amino acids. V lost 4 bases, J lost 4 bases, and 6 bases stayed unmatched. CDR3 sequence reads: CAISGGRGLETQYF. The CDR3 DNA sequence: TGTGCCATCAGTGGGGGCAGGGGGTTAGAGACCCAGTACTTC.

V is TRBV6-1 and J is TRBJ1-3, with a weak D call TRBD1 (6 bases). Germline lookup yields CDR1 MNHNS and CDR2 SASEGT. The CDR3 covers 14 residues. V lost 9 bases and J 0 bases, leaving 12 bases between the germline ends. In DNA, the CDR3 is TGTGCCAGAGGGGGGGGCATCTCTGGAAACACCATATATTTT. It encodes CARGGGISGNTIYF.

This clone was detected only once. The chain has TRBV14 and TRBJ2-3; no reliable D call. The CDR3 runs to 12 residues. Per germline, CDR1 SGHDN and CDR2 FVKESK. Trimming pared 0 bases from V and 8 bases from J, leaving 6 bases between. The CDR3 DNA reads TGTGCCAGCAGCCAAGATGGAAGTACGCAGTATTTT. Translating it yields CASSQDGSTQYF.

This clone was detected only once. V gene TRBV19 combines with J gene TRBJ2-1; TRBD2 agrees at 12 bases. CDR1 is LNHDA, CDR2 SQIVND, per germline (reference sequence). Trimming removed 3 bases from V and 4 bases from J; junction bases left unmatched: 1. The CDR3 is made up of 15 amino acids. The CDR3 bases are TGTGCCAGTAGTATGCTAGCGGGAGGGTACAATGAGCAGTTCTTC. Residues: CASSMLAGGYNEQFF.

The chain couples TRBV5-5 to TRBJ2-2, with TRBD2 as a possible D gene (6 bases). The germline gives CDR1 SGHKS, CDR2 YYEKEE (reference sequence). The length of the CDR3 is 18 residues. Between the trimmed V and J ends, which lost 4 bases and 3 bases, there was a span of 22 bases. CDR3 bases: TGTGCCAGCAGCCCCAACCCCCCGACTAGTCGGTACACCGGGGAGCTGTTTTTT. As protein: CASSPNPPTSRYTGELFF.

CDR3 in amino acids: CASTGVWPEAFF. DNA for the CDR3: TGTGCCAGCACCGGAGTATGGCCTGAAGCTTTCTTT. This chain links TRBV28 with TRBJ1-1; the D is unclear. The CDR3 has 12 residues. V was trimmed by 7 bases and J by 6 bases, leaving 12 bases between them. Germline V lookup: CDR1 MDHEN, CDR2 SYDVKM. The full variable domain, completed using reference TRBV28 and TRBJ1-1, is DVKVTQSSRYLVKRTGEKVFLECVQDMDHENMFWYRQDPGLGLRLIYFSYDVKMKEKGDIPEGYSVSREKKERFSLILESASTNQTSMYLCASTGVWPEAFFGQGTRLTVV.